This T cell receptor beta chain was obtained from a study of response to subunit inactivated influenza vaccine. Study observations and caveats: Authors suggested each seasonal flu vaccination may recruit only limited numbers of new T cells.

TCRdb reprocessed the RT-PCR reads via MiXCR and lists one record per CDR3 protein. The sample consists of hundreds of thousands of distinct CDR3 sequences, 7.6% of them appearing once. The germline V gene encodes CDR1 SGHRS and CDR2 YFSETQ. After removal of 2 bases from V and 4 bases from J, the junction contained 3 bases not matched to a gene. This CDR3 contains 14 residues. A word on this clonotype: The antigen remains undetermined.

The input for sequencing was PBMCs from blood, taken roughly 24 months after vaccination. The TCR comes from a man aged 45 to 75 who received an inactivated influenza vaccine. This sequence joins TRBV5-1 and TRBJ2-7; TRBD2 matches 10 bases. DNA for the CDR3: TGCGCCAGCAGCTTAGCGGGAGGGGAATACGAGCAGTACTTC. Its translation: CASSLAGGEYEQYF.